This T cell receptor beta chain was sequenced in a study of identical twins. This clonotype was counted many times. Its matching antigen is unknown. Whole-study findings and limits: Weaker excess twin sharing was seen among beta out-of-frame sequences. Clonotypes of the beta chain that were abundant in cord blood carried fewer insertions (memory repertoires showed none). Zero-insertion findings could be partly confounded by invariant cells (MAIT and iNKT cells).

After template switching added a universal primer site, the resulting cDNA carried unique molecular identifiers. MiXCR, applied by TCRdb to the 5' RACE reads, yields one record per CDR3 protein. The sample lists approximately 690,000 distinct CDR3 sequences; around 6% were seen once. There are 13 residues in the CDR3. Per germline, CDR1 SGHRS and CDR2 YFSETQ. V shed 7 bases and J 5 bases; nucleotides not matched to a gene: 6. The sample was naive T cells sorted from blood. The receptor was derived from a man in his late teens or twenties in good health. The chain has TRBV5-1 and TRBJ2-3, with 8 positions matching TRBD1. The CDR3 bases are TGCGCCAGCCGGACAGGGAAGCTAGATACGCAGTATTTT. It specifies CASRTGKLDTQYF.